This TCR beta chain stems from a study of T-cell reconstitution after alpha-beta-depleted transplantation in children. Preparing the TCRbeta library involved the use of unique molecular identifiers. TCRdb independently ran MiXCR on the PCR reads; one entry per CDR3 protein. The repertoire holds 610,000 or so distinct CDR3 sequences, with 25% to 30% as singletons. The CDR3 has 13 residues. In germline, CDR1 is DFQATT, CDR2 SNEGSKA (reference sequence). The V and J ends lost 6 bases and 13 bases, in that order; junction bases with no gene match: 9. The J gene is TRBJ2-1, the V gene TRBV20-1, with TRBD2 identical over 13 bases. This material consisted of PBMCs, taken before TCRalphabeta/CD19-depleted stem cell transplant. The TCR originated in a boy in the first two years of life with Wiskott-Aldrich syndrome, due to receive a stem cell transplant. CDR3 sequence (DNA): TGCAGTGCAACTAGCGGGAGGGCCAGTCCCCAGTTCTTC. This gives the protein CSATSGRASPQFF.